This T cell receptor (beta chain) was identified during a study of blood T cell repertoires in COVID-19. Looked up from germline, CDR1 is LGHDT and CDR2 is YNNKEL (reference sequence). V was clipped by 4 bases and J by 1 base, with 11 bases between them. CDR3 length: 15 amino acids. In the authors' workflow: Reference gene primer amplification gave nucleated cell count estimates. Using immunoSEQ multiplex PCR, the repertoire was profiled, and TCRdb retains in-frame clones only, with some absent. The D gene and trimming were derived from the DNA, and the V and J assignments and clone size from that table. The table has about 500,000 clones, 85% to 90% seen once.

V and J are TRBV3-1 (or the pseudogene TRBV3-2) and TRBJ2-1; D possibly corresponds to TRBD1 (6 bases). This TCR was recovered from a man younger than 30 with COVID-19, enrolled during active disease. The sample comprised peripheral blood. The CDR3 coding sequence is TGTGCCAGCAGCCGACAGGACTCTTCCTACAATGAGCAGTTCTTC. It codes for CASSRQDSSYNEQFF.